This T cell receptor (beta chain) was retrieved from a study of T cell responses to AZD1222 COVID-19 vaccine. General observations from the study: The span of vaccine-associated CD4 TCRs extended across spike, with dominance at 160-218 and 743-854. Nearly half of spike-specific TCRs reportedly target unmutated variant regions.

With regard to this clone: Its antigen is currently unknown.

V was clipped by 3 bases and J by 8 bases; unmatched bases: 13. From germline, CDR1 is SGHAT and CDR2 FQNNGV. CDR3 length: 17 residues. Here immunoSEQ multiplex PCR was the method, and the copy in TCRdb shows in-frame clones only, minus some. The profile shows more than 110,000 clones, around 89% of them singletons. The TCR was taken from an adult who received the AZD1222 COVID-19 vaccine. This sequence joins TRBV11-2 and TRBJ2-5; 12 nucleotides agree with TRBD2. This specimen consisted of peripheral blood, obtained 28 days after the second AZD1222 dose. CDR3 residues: CASSLTSGGATQGTQYF. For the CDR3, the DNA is TGTGCCAGCAGCTTGACTAGCGGGGGCGCTACCCAAGGAACCCAGTACTTC.